Below, 16 T cell receptor beta chains from the same sample are listed, as sequenced in a study of response to subunit inactivated influenza vaccine (dated by TCRdb to the late 2010s). Explained via the paper, the time point label denotes: 45 days after influenza vaccine administration. Library prep was done by RT-PCR. For sequencing, an Illumina HiSeq 2500 was employed. TCRdb ran its own pipeline on the public reads, namely fastp trimming at Q25 and MiXCR clone calling, and kept in-frame beta chains. Each CDR3 protein appears once, grouped with its most common genes and DNA. The sample contains around 500,000 distinct CDR3 sequences, around 9.9% of them found a single time. About 12% of the sample is taken by the ten largest. The material sequenced was PBMCs from blood, taken roughly 6 weeks after vaccination. The receptor set was obtained from a man aged 50 or older who received an inactivated influenza vaccine. Donor details come from another sample of the same person, matched by shared clones.

The sample holds a few counts of this clonotype. V usage is TRBV12-3 or TRBV12-4 and J usage is TRBJ1-2, with a tentative D call TRBD1 (6 bases). CDR3 length equals 14 residues. V gave up 8 bases and J gave up 7 bases, with 20 bases separating them. CDR3 in amino acids: CASRFSTGHFGYTF. The CDR3 nucleotides are TGTGCCAGCCGGTTTTCGACGGGACACTTTGGCTACACCTTC.

This clonotype was found many times. The chain is built from TRBV20-1 and TRBJ1-5; TRBD1 is a possible D gene (5 bases). The CDR3 has 13 residues. V lost 6 bases and J lost 3, with 12 bases in between. Looked up from germline, CDR1 is DFQATT and CDR2 is SNEGSKA (reference sequence). CDR3 nucleotides: TGCAGTGCAGCCGACAGATACAATCAGCCCCAGCATTTT. This sequence encodes CSAADRYNQPQHF.

This clonotype was observed a handful of times. The CDR3: CASSPMKTGGTGELFF. The CDR3 nucleotides read TGTGCCAGCAGCCCCATGAAGACAGGGGGCACCGGGGAGCTGTTTTTT. The chain has TRBV12-3 or TRBV12-4 and TRBJ2-2; 9 bases match TRBD1. The J segment lost 4 bases and the V segment lost 6 bases, leaving 9 bases of the junction unmatched. This CDR3 region has 16 residues.

The chain is built from TRBV11-2 and TRBJ2-3; TRBD2 aligns across 9 bases. Germline loops: CDR1 SGHAT, CDR2 FQNNGV. The V gene end was trimmed by 6 bases and the J gene end by 4 bases; junction bases not matched to a gene: 8. The CDR3 covers 15 residues. CDR3: CASSRSGRSADTQYF. The CDR3 DNA sequence: TGTGCCAGCAGTCGAAGCGGGAGGTCCGCAGATACGCAGTATTTT.

This clonotype was observed a handful of times. This chain uses TRBV12-3 or TRBV12-4 with TRBJ2-1, with 9 bases aligning to TRBD1. V lost 6 bases and J lost 5; bases outside the gene matches: 8. The CDR3 has 15 residues. The CDR3 nucleotides are TGTGCCAGCAGATCTAAAAGGACAGGGGACAATGAGCAGTTCTTC. Translated, it gives CASRSKRTGDNEQFF.

This chain's CDR3 is CASSSSTAAGSSYNEQFF. The CDR3 DNA follows: TGTGCCAGCAGCTCATCGACGGCGGCCGGGAGCTCCTACAATGAGCAGTTCTTC. V usage is TRBV11-2 and J usage is TRBJ2-1, with D perhaps TRBD2 (6 bases). The germline V gene has CDR1 SGHAT and CDR2 FQNNGV. The ends were cut back, 4 bases at V and 0 bases at J, with 19 bases in the middle. The CDR3 is 18 amino acids.

The chain joins TRBV7-2 to TRBJ2-3; D not certain. Trimming shortened V by 3 bases and J by 3 bases, and 16 bases separated the two germline ends. Germline V lookup: CDR1 SGHTA, CDR2 FQGNSA. The CDR3 spans 16 residues. The CDR3 loop reads CASSFSNFFATDTQYF. The CDR3 DNA is TGTGCCAGCAGCTTTTCAAACTTCTTCGCTACAGATACGCAGTATTTT.

This clonotype appeared many times. CDR3 region: CASASRENYGYTF. The CDR3 DNA reads as TGTGCCAGCGCGAGCCGGGAGAACTATGGCTACACCTTC. The chain employs TRBV6-1 and TRBJ1-2, with D unclear. Germline V gene sequence: CDR1 MNHNS, CDR2 SASEGT. This CDR3 region has 13 residues. Trimming left V 8 bases short and J 2 bases short, with 12 bases between.

The chain couples TRBV3-1 to TRBJ2-1; D not resolved. V was shortened by 1 base and J by 2 bases, with 9 bases between the two germline ends. CDR3 length: 15 amino acids. From germline, CDR1 is LGHDT and CDR2 YNNKEL (reference sequence). CDR3 bases: TGTGCCAGCAGCCAAGTGGCAACGCCCTACAATGAGCAGTTCTTC. It translates to CASSQVATPYNEQFF.

The chain has TRBV29-1 and TRBJ2-7; the D gene is possibly TRBD2 (6 bases). In germline, CDR1 is SQVTM, CDR2 ANQGSEA. The CDR3 length is 13 residues. V was cut by 2 bases and J by 3 bases, with 11 bases left in between. The CDR3 nucleotides read TGCAGCGTTGAACGCCTAGCGAGCTACGAGCAGTACTTC. Encoded protein: CSVERLASYEQYF.

This chain links TRBV6-1 with TRBJ1-5; 11 nucleotides line up with TRBD1. The germline gives CDR1 MNHNS, CDR2 SASEGT. V dropped 4 bases and J dropped 7; count of bases not matched to a gene: 9. This CDR3 is 16 amino acids long. The CDR3 here is CASSARTGGAGQPQHF. The CDR3 region has the DNA TGTGCCAGCAGTGCTAGGACAGGGGGCGCTGGGCAGCCCCAGCATTTT.

This clonotype was seen a handful of times. The rearrangement joins TRBV2 to TRBJ2-5, with TRBD1 identical over 7 bases. Germline CDR1 SNHLY, CDR2 FYNNEI. CDR3 length: 15 amino acids. Trimming removed 6 bases from V and 6 bases from J; junction bases left unmatched: 13. DNA for the CDR3: TGTGCCAGCAGAAGCGGACAGGCCTCCAGGAAGACCCAGTACTTC. It translates to CASRSGQASRKTQYF. Based on the CDR3 plus reference TRBV2 and TRBJ2-5, the full variable domain is EPEVTQTPSHQVTQMGQEVILRCVPISNHLYFYWYRQILGQKVEFLVSFYNNEISEKSEIFDDQFSVERPDGSNFTLKIRSTKLEDSAMYFCASRSGQASRKTQYFGPGTRLLVL.

This clonotype has at least ten counts. The chain joins TRBV20-1 to TRBJ2-1, with TRBD2 matching over 8 bases. V trimming: 6 bases; J trimming: 1 base; junction bases outside the gene matches: 11. Germline V gene lookup returns CDR1 DFQATT and CDR2 SNEGSKA (reference sequence). The CDR3 covers 16 residues. CDR3 amino acids: CSADLGAGGSYNEQFF. DNA of the CDR3: TGCAGTGCAGACCTCGGGGCGGGAGGTTCCTACAATGAGCAGTTCTTC.

This clonotype has a handful of counts. The rearrangement joins TRBV7-9 to TRBJ1-1; D is possibly TRBD1 (5 bases). Trimming removed 1 base from V and 5 bases from J, with 14 bases in between. The CDR3 sequence is 15 residues long. The germline V gene has CDR1 SEHNR and CDR2 FQNEAQ (reference sequence). In nucleotides, the CDR3 is TGTGCCAGCAGCTTAGGAGATGGGCGGGGGACTGAAGCTTTCTTT. Its protein is CASSLGDGRGTEAFF.

This clonotype appeared many times. The rearrangement uses TRBV5-1 and TRBJ1-1; D perhaps matches TRBD1 (6 bases). The CDR3 spans 14 residues. The germline CDR1 and CDR2 sequences are SGHRS and YFSETQ. Trimming cost V 0 bases and J 5 bases, with 11 bases left between them. CDR3 DNA sequence: TGCGCCAGCAGCTTGGAGGACAGATGGACTGAAGCTTTCTTT. Protein sequence: CASSLEDRWTEAFF. The entire variable domain, with the rest obtained from reference TRBV5-1 and TRBJ1-1, is as follows: KAGVTQTPRYLIKTRGQQVTLSCSPISGHRSVSWYQQTPGQGLQFLFEYFSETQRNKGNFPGRFSGRQFSNSRSEMNVSTLELGDSALYLCASSLEDRWTEAFFGQGTRLTVV.

The sample holds a few counts of this clonotype. The chain couples TRBV29-1 to TRBJ2-7; possible D gene TRBD1, 6 bases. Germline V gives CDR1 SQVTM, CDR2 ANQGSEA. This CDR3 has 11 residues. V was pared by 6 bases and J by 5 bases, with 11 bases between. The CDR3 loop is CSVTGSNEQYF. The CDR3 coding sequence is TGCAGCGTAACAGGGAGCAACGAGCAGTACTTC.